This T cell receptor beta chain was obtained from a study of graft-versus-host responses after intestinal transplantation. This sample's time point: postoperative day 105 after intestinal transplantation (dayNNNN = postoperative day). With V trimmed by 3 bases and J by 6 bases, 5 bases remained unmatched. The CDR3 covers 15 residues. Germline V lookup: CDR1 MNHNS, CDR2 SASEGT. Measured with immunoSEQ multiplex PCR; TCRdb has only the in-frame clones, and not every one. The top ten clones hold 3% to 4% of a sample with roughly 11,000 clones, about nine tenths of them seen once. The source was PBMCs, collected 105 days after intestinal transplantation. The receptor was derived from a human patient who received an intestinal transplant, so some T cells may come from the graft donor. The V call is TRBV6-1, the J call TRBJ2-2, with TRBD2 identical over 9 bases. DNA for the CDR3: TGTGCCAGCAGTGACGGGGCGGGAGGGCCCGGGGAGCTGTTTTTT. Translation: CASSDGAGGPGELFF.